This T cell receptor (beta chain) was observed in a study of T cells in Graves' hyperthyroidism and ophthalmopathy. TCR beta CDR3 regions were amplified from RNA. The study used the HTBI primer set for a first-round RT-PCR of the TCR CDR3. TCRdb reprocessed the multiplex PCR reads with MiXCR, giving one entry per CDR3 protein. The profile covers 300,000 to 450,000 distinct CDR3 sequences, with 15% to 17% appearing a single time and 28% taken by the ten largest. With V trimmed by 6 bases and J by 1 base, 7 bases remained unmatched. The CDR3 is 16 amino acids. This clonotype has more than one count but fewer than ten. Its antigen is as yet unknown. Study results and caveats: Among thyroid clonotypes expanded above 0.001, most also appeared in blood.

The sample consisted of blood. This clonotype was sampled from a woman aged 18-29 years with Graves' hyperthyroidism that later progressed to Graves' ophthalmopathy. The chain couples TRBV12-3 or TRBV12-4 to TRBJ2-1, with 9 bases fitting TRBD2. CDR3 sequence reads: CASRPRLAVSYNEQFF. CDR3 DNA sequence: TGTGCCAGCAGACCACGACTAGCGGTATCCTACAATGAGCAGTTCTTC.